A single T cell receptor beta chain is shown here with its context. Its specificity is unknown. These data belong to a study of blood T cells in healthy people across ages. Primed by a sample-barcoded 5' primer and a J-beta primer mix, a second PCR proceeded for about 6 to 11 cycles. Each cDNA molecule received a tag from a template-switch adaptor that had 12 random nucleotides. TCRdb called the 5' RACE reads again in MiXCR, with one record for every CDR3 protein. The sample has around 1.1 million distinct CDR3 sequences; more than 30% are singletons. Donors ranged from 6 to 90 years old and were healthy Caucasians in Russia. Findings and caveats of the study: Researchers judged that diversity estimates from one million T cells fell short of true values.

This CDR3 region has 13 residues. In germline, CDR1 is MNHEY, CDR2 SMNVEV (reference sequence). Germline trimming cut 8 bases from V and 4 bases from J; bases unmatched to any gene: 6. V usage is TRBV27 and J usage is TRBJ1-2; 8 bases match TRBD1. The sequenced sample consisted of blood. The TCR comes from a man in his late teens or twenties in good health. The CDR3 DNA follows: TGTGCCAGCTGGGGGGGGACAGGCTATGGCTACACCTTC. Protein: CASWGGTGYGYTF.